This T cell receptor (beta chain) was captured by sequencing in a study of PD-1 blockade in classical Hodgkin lymphoma. Study results and caveats: Prior to therapy, complete responders displayed diversity much like that of newly diagnosed patients. With respect to the repertoire differences, their causes, possibly disease activity or prior therapy, remain undefined. When set against healthy donors, newly diagnosed patients were reported to show lower baseline TCR diversity.

This CDR3 has 12 residues. The germline V gene encodes CDR1 MNHEY and CDR2 SMNVEV (reference sequence). The germline V and J ends were trimmed by 6 bases and 2 bases, with 8 bases remaining between them. Points on this clone: Its specificity is unknown.

Time point specified: cycle 4 day 1 (C4D1), after 6 weeks of nivolumab. Brentuximab vedotin exposure varied among the patients, all of whom had relapsed after autologous stem cell transplantation. Method: immunoSEQ multiplex PCR; TCRdb's copy keeps in-frame clones and lacks some. The repertoire holds roughly 100,000 clones, with approximately 89% as singletons. Source: peripheral blood mononuclear cells (PBMCs), taken before the fourth cycle of nivolumab. This chain links TRBV27 with TRBJ2-7, with no clear D. The origin of this receptor is a human donor with classical Hodgkin lymphoma. Written as DNA, the CDR3 is TGTGCCAGCAGCGCCAGCGCCTACGAGCAGTACTTC. Translation: CASSASAYEQYF.